This T cell receptor beta chain came from a study of blood T cell repertoires in COVID-19. Study context: Acute and convalescent COVID-19 samples came from the United States, Italy and Spain. PBMCs, B-cell-depleted T cells, or T cells were the source of the cDNA or gDNA that made up the material.

The CDR3 extends over 16 amino acids. Per the germline V gene, CDR1 is SGHNT and CDR2 is YENEEA. Trimming removed 3 bases from V and 4 bases from J; junction bases left unmatched: 7. Per the original data handling: How many nucleated cells were present was estimated from reference gene primer amplification. Libraries were prepared by immunoSEQ multiplex PCR; TCRdb keeps only in-frame clonotypes and omits some of them. The V and J calls and the clone size are those of that table, but D and trimming were determined from the DNA. The table lists about 120,000 clones, roughly three quarters of them singletons, with 37% in the top ten.

The chain has TRBV11-3 and TRBJ2-2; 8 bases map to TRBD1. Sequencing was done on a sample of peripheral blood. This TCR came from a man in his forties with active or convalescent COVID-19. CDR3 loop: CASSFTTGARTGELFF. The CDR3 DNA follows: TGTGCCAGCAGCTTTACGACAGGGGCCCGCACCGGGGAGCTGTTTTTT.